Listed here are 9 T cell receptor beta chains from one sample, sequenced in a study of PD-L1 blockade in urothelial cancer. Profiling relied on immunoSEQ multiplex PCR, and the TCRdb table lists in-frame clones only, not all of them. The sample carries approximately 47,000 clones, approximately 78% recorded once. Time point described: peripheral blood 6 weeks after treatment start. The sample here was PBMCs, taken around atezolizumab (anti-PD-L1) treatment. The receptors derive from a man in his 70s with urothelial cancer.

V is TRBV6-5 and J is TRBJ1-3; D is uncertain. V was pared by 5 bases and J by 4 bases, with 12 bases between. Per germline, CDR1 MNHEY and CDR2 SVGAGI. The CDR3 contains 14 residues. Here the CDR3 DNA reads TGTGCCAGCAGTATGAATCCGGGGGGAAACACCATATATTTT. Its protein is CASSMNPGGNTIYF.

V usage is TRBV7-2 and J usage is TRBJ1-4; D is ambiguous. Trimming left V 2 bases short and J 7 bases short, with 8 bases between. CDR1 and CDR2 (germline): SGHTA, FQGNSA. The CDR3 is made up of 13 amino acids. CDR3 sequence reads: CASSLSRGEKLFF. In DNA form, the CDR3 reads TGTGCCAGCAGCTTATCGCGGGGTGAAAAACTGTTTTTT.

The chain couples TRBV30 to TRBJ1-5; D is undetermined. Germline V gene data show CDR1 as GTSNPN and CDR2 as SVGIG (reference sequence). The V and J ends lost 1 base and 4 bases respectively, with 11 bases between them. This CDR3 has 14 residues. The CDR3 is CAWSESFRNQPQHF. CDR3 sequence (DNA): TGTGCCTGGAGTGAGTCGTTCAGGAATCAGCCCCAGCATTTT.

V is TRBV4-1 and J is TRBJ2-3; 8 bases match TRBD1. The CDR3 is 15 amino acids. Trimming at V came to 2 bases and at J to 2 bases, leaving 3 bases not matched to a gene. CDR1 and CDR2 (germline): MGHRA, YSYEKL. In DNA, the CDR3 is TGCGCCAGCAGCCAAAGACAGGGGATCACAGATACGCAGTATTTT. This codes for CASSQRQGITDTQYF.

V is TRBV7-9 and J is TRBJ1-1; D uncertain. V was pared by 0 bases and J by 4 bases, with 9 bases between. Germline loops: CDR1 SEHNR, CDR2 FQNEAQ (reference sequence). The CDR3 runs 14 residues. This CDR3 is CASSLAAGGTEAFF. The CDR3 DNA follows: TGTGCCAGCAGCTTAGCGGCGGGTGGCACTGAAGCTTTCTTT.

This clone was observed once. The V and J genes are TRBV18 and TRBJ2-2; 10 nucleotides line up with TRBD2. Germline V gene sequence: CDR1 KGHSH, CDR2 LQKENI. With V trimmed by 2 bases and J by 4 bases, 7 bases remained unmatched. The length of the CDR3 is 17 residues. In DNA, the CDR3 is TGTGCCAGCTCACCATTAGCGGGAGGCCCGGGCACCGGGGAGCTGTTTTTT. This translates into CASSPLAGGPGTGELFF.

CDR3 amino acids: CASSEIGGGGYTF. The CDR3 region has the DNA TGTGCCAGCAGTGAGATAGGGGGGGGCGGCTACACCTTC. The rearrangement joins TRBV2 to TRBJ1-2; TRBD1 might be the D (6 bases). The germline V gene has CDR1 SNHLY and CDR2 FYNNEI. CDR3 length: 13 amino acids. V was clipped by 3 bases and J by 8 bases, with 13 bases between them.

V usage is TRBV2 and J usage is TRBJ2-2, with D hard to call. Trimming left V 3 bases short and J 11 bases short, with 10 bases between. This CDR3 comprises 12 residues. Germline V gives CDR1 SNHLY, CDR2 FYNNEI. The CDR3 here is CASSESQFELFF. CDR3 bases: TGTGCCAGCAGTGAGTCCCAATTTGAGCTGTTTTTT. Filled out from reference TRBV2 and TRBJ2-2, the complete variable domain reads EPEVTQTPSHQVTQMGQEVILRCVPISNHLYFYWYRQILGQKVEFLVSFYNNEISEKSEIFDDQFSVERPDGSNFTLKIRSTKLEDSAMYFCASSESQFELFFGEGSRLTVL.

V usage is TRBV29-1 and J usage is TRBJ2-2; D gene uncertain. This CDR3 comprises 14 residues. V was clipped by 4 bases and J by 0 bases, with 9 bases between them. Germline lookup yields CDR1 SQVTM and CDR2 ANQGSEA. The CDR3 region has the DNA TGCAGCGTTGCCCCGTTCGCGAACACCGGGGAGCTGTTTTTT. Protein: CSVAPFANTGELFF.